What follows are 4 T cell receptor beta chains derived from one specimen sequenced in a study of regulatory T cells in long-lasting Graves disease. Documented time point: newly diagnosed GD, antithyroid drugs for less than 3 months. RNA extracted from PBMCs served as the sequencing template. With iRepertoire HTBI primers and Arm-PCR of CDR3 regions, TCR beta libraries were built. TCRdb redid the calling of the multiplex PCR reads with MiXCR, one entry per CDR3 protein. The repertoire includes fewer than 650,000 distinct CDR3 sequences, 16% of them detected once, and around 19% sits in the top ten. The sample was also linked to a second study, of T cells in Graves' hyperthyroidism and ophthalmopathy.

Sequenced here: peripheral blood mononuclear cells (PBMCs), sampled at new diagnosis, from a patient treated with antithyroid drugs. The receptors shown here come from a woman in her twenties or thirties with Graves disease.

A word on this clonotype: The junction and the germline gene differ at one end; a read error may be behind it. V usage is TRBV6-2 or TRBV6-3 and J usage is TRBJ1-6; D possibly corresponds to TRBD1 (5 bases). CDR3 length: 16 residues. In germline, CDR1 is MNHEY, CDR2 SVGEGT. CDR3 bases: TGTGCCAGCAGTCCCACCTCCCAGGGATTCTATTCATCCCTCCACTTT. Its protein product is CASSPTSQGFYSSLHF.

This clonotype was observed a handful of times. CDR3 sequence: CSATGLAGGRVYEQYF. The CDR3 DNA is TGCAGTGCTACGGGACTAGCGGGAGGAAGGGTCTACGAGCAGTACTTC. This chain uses TRBV20-1 with TRBJ2-7; 15 nucleotides line up with TRBD2. Germline lookup yields CDR1 DFQATT and CDR2 SNEGSKA (reference sequence). V dropped 4 bases and J dropped 3; count of bases not matched to a gene: 7. There are 16 residues in the CDR3.

Comment on this clonotype: This may come from a read error, since a much larger clone is one base off. In DNA form, the CDR3 reads TGCAGCGTTGATACGGGAATTACCTACGAGCAGTACTTC. Protein product: CSVDTGITYEQYF. The V call is TRBV29-1, the J call TRBJ2-7; D might be TRBD2 (5 bases). This CDR3 is 13 amino acids long. V lost 3 bases to trimming and J lost 2 bases, with 11 bases between them. Germline CDR1 and CDR2: SQVTM and ANQGSEA.

Worth noting for this clonotype: This may arise from a read error, as a much more abundant clone is one base away. This chain joins TRBV7-9 and TRBJ2-1; a weak D match, TRBD2 (6 bases). The germline V gene encodes CDR1 SEHNR and CDR2 FQNEAQ (reference sequence). Deletions cut 5 bases from V and 6 bases from J, with 20 bases between. The CDR3 contains 16 residues. The CDR3 nucleotides read TGTGCCAGCAGCCTTAGCGGCACCAATCTCTGCAATGAGCAGTTCTTC. Its translation is CASSLSGTNLCNEQFF.